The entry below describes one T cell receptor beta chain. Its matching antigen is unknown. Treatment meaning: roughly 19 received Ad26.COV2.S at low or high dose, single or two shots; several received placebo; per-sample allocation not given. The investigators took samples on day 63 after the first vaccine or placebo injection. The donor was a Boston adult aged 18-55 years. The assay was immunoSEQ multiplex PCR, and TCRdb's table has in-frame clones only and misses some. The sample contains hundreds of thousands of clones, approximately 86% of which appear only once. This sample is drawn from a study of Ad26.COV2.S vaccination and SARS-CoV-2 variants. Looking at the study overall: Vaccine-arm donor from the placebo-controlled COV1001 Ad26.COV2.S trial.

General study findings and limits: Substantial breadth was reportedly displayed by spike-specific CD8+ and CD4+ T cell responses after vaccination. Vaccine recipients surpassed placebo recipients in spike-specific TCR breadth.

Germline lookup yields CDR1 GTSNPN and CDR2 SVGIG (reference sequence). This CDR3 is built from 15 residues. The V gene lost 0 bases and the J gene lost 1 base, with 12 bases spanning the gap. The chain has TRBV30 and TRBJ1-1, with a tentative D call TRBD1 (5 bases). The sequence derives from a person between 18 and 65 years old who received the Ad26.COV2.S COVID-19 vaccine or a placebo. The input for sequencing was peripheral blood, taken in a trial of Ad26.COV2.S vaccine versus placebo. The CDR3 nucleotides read TGTGCCTGGAGTGTACCGGGACGGGGGAACACTGAAGCTTTCTTT. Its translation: CAWSVPGRGNTEAFF.